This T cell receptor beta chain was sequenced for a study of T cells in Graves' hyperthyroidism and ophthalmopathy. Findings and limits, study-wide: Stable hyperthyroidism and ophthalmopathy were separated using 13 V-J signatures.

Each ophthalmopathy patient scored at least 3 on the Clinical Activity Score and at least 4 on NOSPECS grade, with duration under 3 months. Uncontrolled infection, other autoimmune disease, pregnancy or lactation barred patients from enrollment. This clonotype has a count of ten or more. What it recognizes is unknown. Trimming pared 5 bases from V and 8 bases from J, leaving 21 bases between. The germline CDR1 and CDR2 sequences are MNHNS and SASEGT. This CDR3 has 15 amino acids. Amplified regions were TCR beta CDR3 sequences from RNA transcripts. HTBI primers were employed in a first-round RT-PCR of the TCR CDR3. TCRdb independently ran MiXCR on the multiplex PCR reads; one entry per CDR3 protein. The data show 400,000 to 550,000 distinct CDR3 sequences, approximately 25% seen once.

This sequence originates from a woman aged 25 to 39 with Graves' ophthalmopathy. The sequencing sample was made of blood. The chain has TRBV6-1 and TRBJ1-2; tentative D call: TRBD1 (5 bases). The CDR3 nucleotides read TGTGCCAGCAGTCCGTTTCTACGGCAGGGCCGGGGCTACACCTTC. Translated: CASSPFLRQGRGYTF.